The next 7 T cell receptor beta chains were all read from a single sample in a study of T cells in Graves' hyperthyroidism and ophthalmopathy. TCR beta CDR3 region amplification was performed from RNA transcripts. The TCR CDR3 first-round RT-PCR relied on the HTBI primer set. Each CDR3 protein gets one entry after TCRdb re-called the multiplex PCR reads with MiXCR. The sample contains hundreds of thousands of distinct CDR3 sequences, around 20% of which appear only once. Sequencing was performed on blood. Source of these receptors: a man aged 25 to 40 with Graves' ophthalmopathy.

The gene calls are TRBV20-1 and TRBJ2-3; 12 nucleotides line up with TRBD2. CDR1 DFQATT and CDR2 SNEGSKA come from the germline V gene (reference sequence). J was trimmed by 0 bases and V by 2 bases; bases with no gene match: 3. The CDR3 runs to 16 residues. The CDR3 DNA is TGCAGTGCTAGATTTACTAGCGGGGGGAGCACAGATACGCAGTATTTT. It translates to CSARFTSGGSTDTQYF.

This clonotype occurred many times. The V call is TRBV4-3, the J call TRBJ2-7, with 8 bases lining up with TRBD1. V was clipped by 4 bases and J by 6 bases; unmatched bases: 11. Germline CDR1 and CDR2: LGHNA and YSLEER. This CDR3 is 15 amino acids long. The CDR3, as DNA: TGCGCCAGCAGCCCAAGGGTTCAGGGGGCGGGCGAGCAGTACTTC. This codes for CASSPRVQGAGEQYF.

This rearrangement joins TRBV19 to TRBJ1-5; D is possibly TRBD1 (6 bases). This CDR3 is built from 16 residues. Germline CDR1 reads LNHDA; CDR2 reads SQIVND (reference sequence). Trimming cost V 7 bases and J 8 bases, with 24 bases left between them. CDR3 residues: CASTDRITVGVKPQHF. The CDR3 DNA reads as TGTGCCAGTACCGACAGGATTACAGTAGGGGTTAAGCCCCAGCATTTT. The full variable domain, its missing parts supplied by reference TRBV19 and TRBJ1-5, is DGGITQSPKYLFRKEGQNVTLSCEQNLNHDAMYWYRQDPGQGLRLIYYSQIVNDFQKGDIAEGYSVSREKKESFPLTVTSAQKNPTAFYLCASTDRITVGVKPQHFGDGTRLSIL.

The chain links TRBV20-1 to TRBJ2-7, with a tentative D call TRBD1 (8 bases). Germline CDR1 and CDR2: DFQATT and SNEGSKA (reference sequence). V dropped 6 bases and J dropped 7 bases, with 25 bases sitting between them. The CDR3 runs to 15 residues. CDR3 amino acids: CSAPGDRMPLAEQYF. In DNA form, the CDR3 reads TGCAGTGCCCCCGGGGACAGGATGCCACTAGCGGAGCAGTACTTC.

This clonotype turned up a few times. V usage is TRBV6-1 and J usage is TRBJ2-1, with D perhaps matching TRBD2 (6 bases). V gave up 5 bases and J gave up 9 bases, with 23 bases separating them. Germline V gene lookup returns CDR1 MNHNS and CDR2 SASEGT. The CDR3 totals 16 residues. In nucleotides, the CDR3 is TGTGCCAGCAGTCCGACAACTAGCCCAAAATGGGGTGAGCAGTTCTTC. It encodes CASSPTTSPKWGEQFF.

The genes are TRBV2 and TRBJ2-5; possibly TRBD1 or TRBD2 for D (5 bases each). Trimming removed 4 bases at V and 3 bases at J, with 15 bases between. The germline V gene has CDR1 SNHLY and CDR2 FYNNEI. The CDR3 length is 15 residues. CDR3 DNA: TGTGCCAGCAGTGCCGGGACCGCCAGGGAAGAGACCCAGTACTTC. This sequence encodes CASSAGTAREETQYF.

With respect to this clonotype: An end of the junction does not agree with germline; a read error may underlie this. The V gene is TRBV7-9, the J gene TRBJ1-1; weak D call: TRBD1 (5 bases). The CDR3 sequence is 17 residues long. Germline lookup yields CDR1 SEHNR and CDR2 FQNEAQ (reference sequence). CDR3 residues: CAGSLYERGTAGAEAFF. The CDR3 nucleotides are TGTGCCGGCAGCTTATATGAGCGTGGGACGGCTGGGGCTGAAGCTTTCTTT.